This is a list of T cell receptor beta chains from one sample in a study of T cell responses to AZD1222 COVID-19 vaccine. Repertoires were generated with immunoSEQ multiplex PCR, while TCRdb's copy carries only in-frame clones and drops some. The table lists 140,000 to 150,000 clones, about 90% of them singletons. Source: peripheral blood, taken 28 days after the second AZD1222 dose. The receptors originated from an adult who received the AZD1222 COVID-19 vaccine. Both conserved end residues are part of each CDR3. The D gene is left open where the match is weak. Clone size is stated in some rows and not others, as once, few, many or a class when expanded.

d_call clone_size j_call v_call cdr3_aa cdr3_nt
. once TRBJ1-1 TRBV27 CASSPPGNTEAFF TGTGCCAGCAGTCCCCCAGGGAACACTGAAGCTTTCTTT
. . TRBJ1-5 TRBV6-1 CASSVLVGDRNQPQHF TGTGCCAGCAGTGTCTTAGTAGGAGACCGAAATCAGCCCCAGCATTTT
. . TRBJ1-1 TRBV19 CASSQTVMNTEAFF TGTGCCAGTAGTCAGACAGTGATGAACACTGAAGCTTTCTTT
. . TRBJ1-4 TRBV11-2 CASSTRGRSAEKLFF TGTGCCAGCAGCACACGGGGGCGTTCTGCTGAAAAACTGTTTTTT
. . TRBJ1-1 TRBV19 CATEKGGGYTEAFF TGTGCCACCGAAAAGGGGGGAGGTTACACTGAAGCTTTCTTT
. . TRBJ1-1 TRBV5-3 CARSLSQNTEAFF TGTGCCAGAAGCTTGAGTCAGAACACTGAAGCTTTCTTT
. . TRBJ1-6 TRBV4-1 CASSQDKGMASPLHF TGCGCCAGCAGCCAAGATAAAGGGATGGCTTCACCCCTCCACTTT
TRBD1 once TRBJ1-1 TRBV5-8 CASSHWTGLTEAFF TGTGCCAGCAGCCACTGGACAGGACTCACTGAAGCTTTCTTT
. . TRBJ1-1 TRBV7-7 CASSPQGITEAFF TGTGCCAGCAGCCCGCAGGGGATCACTGAAGCTTTCTTT
. . TRBJ1-2 TRBV27 CASSLDGNYGYTF TGTGCCAGCAGTCTGGACGGTAACTATGGCTACACCTTC
. . TRBJ2-1 TRBV11-2 CASSFRSDNEQFF TGTGCCAGCAGCTTTCGGAGCGACAATGAGCAGTTCTTC
. . TRBJ2-1 TRBV7-6 CASSPMAPNEQFF TGTGCCAGCAGCCCCATGGCCCCGAATGAGCAGTTCTTC
. . TRBJ2-2 TRBV24-1 CATSESLAGELFF TGTGCCACCAGTGAGAGTCTGGCCGGGGAGCTGTTTTTT
TRBD1 . TRBJ2-1 TRBV9 CASSVEGTGANEQFF TGTGCCAGCAGCGTAGAAGGGACAGGCGCAAATGAGCAGTTCTTC
. . TRBJ1-3 TRBV28 CASKWEAGWRGNTIYF TGTGCCAGCAAATGGGAGGCGGGATGGAGGGGAAACACCATATATTTT
. . TRBJ2-7 TRBV11-2 CASSPPPPGEAPYEQYF TGTGCCAGCAGCCCACCGCCCCCCGGGGAGGCCCCCTACGAGCAGTACTTC
TRBD2 . TRBJ2-3 TRBV7-3 CASSLIGGADTQYF TGTGCCAGCAGCTTGATCGGGGGGGCAGATACGCAGTATTTT
. . TRBJ2-7 TRBV10-3 CAIGQTYEQYF TGTGCCATCGGACAGACCTACGAGCAGTACTTC
TRBD2 . TRBJ2-5 TRBV2 CASSEPAGGTETQYF TGTGCCAGCAGCGAACCAGCGGGAGGGACGGAGACCCAGTACTTC
TRBD1 . TRBJ1-1 TRBV3-1/TRBV3-2 CASSLRTGGHTEAFF TGTGCCAGCAGCCTTCGGACAGGGGGACACACTGAAGCTTTCTTT
. . TRBJ2-5 TRBV11-1 CASSPPDNQETQYF TGTGCCAGCAGCCCCCCGGACAACCAAGAGACCCAGTACTTC
TRBD1 . TRBJ1-4 TRBV2 CASSRTGLPNEKLFF TGTGCCAGCAGCCGGACAGGTCTCCCTAATGAAAAACTGTTTTTT
TRBD2 once TRBJ2-3 TRBV5-1 CASSSGLAGVGGVYF TGCGCCAGCAGTTCGGGACTAGCGGGAGTAGGAGGGGTGTATTTT
. . TRBJ1-1 TRBV4-1 CASSQEARSWAEAFF TGCGCCAGCAGCCAAGAAGCGCGTAGTTGGGCTGAAGCTTTCTTT
TRBD2 . TRBJ2-5 TRBV11-3 CASSRTGTSDEETQYF TGTGCCAGCAGCAGAACCGGGACTAGCGACGAAGAGACCCAGTACTTC
. . TRBJ2-1 TRBV11-2 CASSFDFSGEQFF TGTGCCAGCAGCTTCGATTTTAGTGGCGAGCAGTTCTTC